Included here is one T cell receptor (beta chain) sequence, with context. The junction does not match germline at one end; this may be a read error. The data are from a study of control samples from healthy donors and cancer patients. Here immunoSEQ multiplex PCR was the method, and the copy in TCRdb shows in-frame clones only, minus some. Of around 86,000 clones in the sample, roughly 90% are singletons; the top ten hold about 2%. The CDR3 runs 16 residues. Germline V gene data show CDR1 as SSHAT and CDR2 as FNYEAQ (reference sequence). The sample consisted of PBMCs. The V call is TRBV7-7, the J call TRBJ1-1, with 7 bases identical to TRBD1. The sequence derives from a woman aged 55-70 years with head and neck cancer. CDR3 DNA: TGTGCTAGCAGCCCTCTACAGGGGAGGGTGAACACTGAAGCTTTCTTT. As protein: CASSPLQGRVNTEAFF.